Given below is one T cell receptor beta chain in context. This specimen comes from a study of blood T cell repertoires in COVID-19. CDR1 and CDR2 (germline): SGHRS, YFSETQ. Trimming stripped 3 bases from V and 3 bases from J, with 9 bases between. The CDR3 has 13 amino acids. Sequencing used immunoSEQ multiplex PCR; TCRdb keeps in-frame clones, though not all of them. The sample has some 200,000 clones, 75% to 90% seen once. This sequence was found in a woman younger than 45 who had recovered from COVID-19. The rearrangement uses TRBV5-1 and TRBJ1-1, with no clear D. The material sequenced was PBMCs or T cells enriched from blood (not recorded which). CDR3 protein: CASSSRFDTEAFF. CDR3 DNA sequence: TGCGCCAGCAGCTCCAGGTTCGACACTGAAGCTTTCTTT.